The 24 T cell receptor beta chains given below trace back to one sample, sequenced in a study of tumor-infiltrating lymphocytes in primary liver carcinoma. A constant-region primer served to make TCR beta cDNA from about 500 ng total RNA. Nested multiplex PCR, run for three rounds with slightly modified ARM-PCR, yielded TCR beta libraries. A C-beta reverse primer was combined with TRBV1-TRBV30 forward primers in the first two PCR rounds, and each round had approximately 9 cycles. TCRdb re-analysed the multiplex PCR reads in MiXCR, keeping a single row per CDR3 protein. The sample has about 200,000 distinct CDR3 sequences, about two thirds seen once. Both blood RNA, taken from unsorted whole blood, and germline DNA were extracted. Specimen: peripheral blood. The receptors were gathered from a woman aged 55-69 years with primary liver carcinoma and hepatitis B virus infection.

Regarding this clonotype: A read error may explain this, as a much larger clone is one base away. The rearrangement links TRBV29-1 to TRBJ1-2; 11 bases are a match to TRBD1. CDR1 and CDR2 (germline): SQVTM, ANQGSEA. The CDR3 covers 15 residues. J was trimmed by 0 bases and V by 5 bases; bases with no gene match: 5. The CDR3 DNA is TGCAGCGTTTGGACAGGGGGCTCGTCTAACTATGGCTACACCTTC. Residues: CSVWTGGSSNYGYTF.

Of note for this clonotype: With a much larger clone just one base away, this may be a read error. This rearrangement joins TRBV6-6 to TRBJ2-7; unclear D gene. The CDR3 loop spans 12 amino acids. CDR1 is MNHNY, CDR2 SVGAGI, per germline (reference sequence). DNA of the CDR3: TGTGCCAGCAGCAACCAGCCGAACGAGCAGCACTTC. Protein product: CASSNQPNEQHF.

Notes on this clonotype: This likely comes from a read error, as the CDR3 has no conserved phenylalanine or tryptophan at its end. The DNA is omitted, as the CDR3 cannot be located on it reliably, and the CDR3 follows TCRdb's listing. The rearrangement uses TRBV11-3 and TRBJ1-1; TRBD1, the table's D call, lacks a check against the DNA. The CDR3 contains 15 residues when both ends are counted. Germline V gene lookup returns CDR1 SGHNT and CDR2 YENEEA. CDR3 in amino acids: CASSFRTGTSTEAFS.

On this clonotype: One junction end does not reproduce the germline sequence, and a read error may be involved. The chain combines TRBV11-3 with TRBJ1-2; D might be TRBD1 (5 bases). Germline V CDR1 and CDR2: SGHNT, YENEEA. CDR3 length: 13 amino acids. In DNA, the CDR3 is TGTGCCAGCAGCCCGGGACGGAGCTATGGCTACATCTTC. It is translated as CASSPGRSYGYIF.

This clonotype was observed at least ten times. The chain employs TRBV4-1 and TRBJ2-5, with D perhaps TRBD2 (6 bases). Germline V gene lookup returns CDR1 MGHRA and CDR2 YSYEKL. V lost 1 base, J lost 7 bases, and 13 bases lay in between. The CDR3 consists of 14 residues. The CDR3 sequence: CASSQGDSPTTQYF. Here the CDR3 DNA reads TGCGCCAGCAGCCAAGGGGACTCGCCTACGACCCAGTACTTC.

A note on this clonotype: One base away lies a much larger clone, so this may be a sequencing read error. V gene TRBV6-5 combines with J gene TRBJ1-3; D is perhaps TRBD1 (5 bases). The CDR3 extends over 18 amino acids. Germline values: CDR1 MNHEY, CDR2 SVGAGI. In DNA form, the CDR3 reads TGTTCCACCCAGGGACGAAGACGGACGTGGACCTCTGGAAACACCATATATTTT. Translation gives CSTQGRRRTWTSGNTIYF.

This clonotype has only a few counts. The CDR3 DNA reads as TGTGCCAGCAGTGAAAACGGGGGCACTGAGCAGTTCTTC. Amino acid sequence: CASSENGGTEQFF. V gene TRBV2 combines with J gene TRBJ2-1; D may correspond to TRBD1 or TRBD2 (6 bases each). The CDR3 is 13 residues long. Trimming left V 2 bases short and J 9 bases short, with 11 bases between. The germline V gene has CDR1 SNHLY and CDR2 FYNNEI.

With respect to this clonotype: One end of the junction varies from germline; a read error may be responsible. The CDR3 loop is CASKSGQCTPSHNEQFF. The CDR3 DNA is TGTGCCAGCAAGTCGGGTCAGTGCACACCCTCCCACAATGAGCAGTTCTTC. J is TRBJ2-1 and V is TRBV6-5; unclear D gene. Germline assignment: CDR1 MNHEY and CDR2 SVGAGI. This CDR3 has 17 residues.

About this clonotype itself: This may be a read error: a much more frequent sequence differs by one nucleotide. CDR3 sequence (DNA): TGTGCCAGCATCCAAGATACGGGAGGGCTCCTTTTTGAGCAGTTCTTC. Its translation: CASIQDTGGLLFEQFF. This chain connects TRBV4-2 to TRBJ2-1, with TRBD2 matching 8 bases. CDR3 length equals 16 residues. From germline, CDR1 is LGHNA and CDR2 YNFKEQ.

This chain joins TRBV7-9 and TRBJ2-5, with 7 bases lining up with TRBD2. V lost 1 base and J lost 1; bases outside the gene matches: 0. Looked up from germline, CDR1 is SEHNR and CDR2 is FQNEAQ (reference sequence). There are 14 residues in the CDR3. The CDR3 coding sequence is TGTGCCAGCAGCTTAGGGGGGGGCCAAGAGACCCAGTACTTC. It codes for CASSLGGGQETQYF.

This clonotype has at least ten counts. The CDR3 DNA follows: TGTGCCAGCAGCCCCGGACTAGCGGGAGGAAATGAGCAGTTCTTC. It codes for CASSPGLAGGNEQFF. This chain joins TRBV6-5 and TRBJ2-1; TRBD2 matches at 14 bases. The CDR3 extends over 15 amino acids. Trimming cost V 6 bases and J 7 bases; bases outside gene matches: 5. Germline CDR1 and CDR2: MNHEY and SVGAGI.

Notes on this clonotype: Likely a read error: the CDR3 ends without its conserved phenylalanine or tryptophan. The V gene is TRBV25-1, the J gene TRBJ1-4, with D tentatively TRBD1 (5 bases). V gave up 1 base and J gave up 8 bases, with 8 bases separating them. CDR1 is MGHDK, CDR2 SYGVNS, per germline. The CDR3 spans 13 residues. The CDR3: CASSELTEEKLFS. The CDR3 region has the DNA TGTGCCAGCAGTGAATTGACAGAAGAAAAACTGTTTTCT.

This clonotype was counted only a few times. This chain uses TRBV2 with TRBJ2-1, with D possibly matching TRBD2 (5 bases). Germline V gene data show CDR1 as SNHLY and CDR2 as FYNNEI. The CDR3 consists of 17 residues. Trimming left V 4 bases short and J 6 bases short, with 22 bases between. The CDR3 sequence is CASSGGLNVGVRNEQFF. CDR3 sequence (DNA): TGTGCCAGCAGTGGAGGGTTGAACGTCGGCGTGCGCAATGAGCAGTTCTTC.

Comments on this clonotype: Just one base apart from a much larger clone, this may be a read error. This sequence joins TRBV12-3 or TRBV12-4 and TRBJ2-7; possible D gene TRBD1, 6 bases. The length of the CDR3 is 16 residues. The CDR3 nucleotides read TGTGCCACCAGTCCAATTGACAGGTCCTCTTCCTACGAGCAGTACTTC. This sequence encodes CATSPIDRSSSYEQYF.

In the case of this clonotype: The junction and the germline gene differ at one end; a read error may be behind it. This rearrangement joins TRBV11-2 to TRBJ1-6, with unresolved D. The CDR3 loop spans 13 amino acids. In germline, CDR1 is SGHAT, CDR2 FQNNGV. CDR3 nucleotides: TGTGCCAGCAGCTTACAAGGAGGTTCATCCCTCCAATTT. The encoded protein is CASSLQGGSSLQF.

This clonotype was seen many times. V is TRBV11-2 and J is TRBJ1-3; D unresolved. Deletions cut 2 bases from V and 1 base from J, with 3 bases between. Germline V lookup: CDR1 SGHAT, CDR2 FQNNGV. The CDR3 is 13 amino acids. The CDR3 sequence: CASSLWSGNTIYF. Here the CDR3 DNA reads TGTGCCAGCAGCTTATGGTCTGGAAACACCATATATTTT.

This clonotype occurred a few times. The rearrangement uses TRBV11-3 and TRBJ2-1, with TRBD2 matching 9 bases. V lost 0 bases, J lost 5 bases, and 2 bases stayed unmatched. Germline V gene lookup returns CDR1 SGHNT and CDR2 YENEEA. The CDR3 totals 15 residues. The DNA of the CDR3 is TGTGCCAGCAGCTTAGAGGTAGCGGGAGACAATGAGCAGTTCTTC. It specifies CASSLEVAGDNEQFF.

The table lists this clonotype with a few counts. The chain is built from TRBV30 and TRBJ2-2, with TRBD2 matching over 8 bases. The CDR3 totals 15 residues. V dropped 0 bases and J dropped 2; count of bases not matched to a gene: 2. The germline V gene encodes CDR1 GTSNPN and CDR2 SVGIG (reference sequence). The CDR3 is CAWSVLAGNTGELFF. The CDR3 bases are TGTGCCTGGAGTGTATTAGCGGGAAACACCGGGGAGCTGTTTTTT.

The gene calls are TRBV6-1 and TRBJ2-7; 10 bases agree with TRBD1. V lost 4 bases and J lost 3; bases outside the gene matches: 6. Germline V CDR1 and CDR2: MNHNS, SASEGT. This CDR3 is 15 amino acids long. Written as DNA, the CDR3 is TGTGCCAGCAGTGCCGGGACAGGGGTCCTCTACGAGCAGTACTTC. It translates to CASSAGTGVLYEQYF.

As regards this clonotype: A much larger clone is a single base away; this may be a read error. The chain carries TRBV12-3 or TRBV12-4 and TRBJ1-1, with D hard to call. The CDR3 covers 14 residues. CDR3 protein: CPSSPAGSNTEAFF. In nucleotides, the CDR3 is TGTCCCAGCAGTCCTGCGGGGTCGAACACTGAAGCTTTCTTT.

This clonotype appeared a single time. The chain joins TRBV10-2 to TRBJ2-7; 7 bases map to TRBD1. The V gene end was trimmed by 10 bases and the J gene end by 3 bases; junction bases not matched to a gene: 3. The CDR3 has 11 amino acids. Germline CDR1 and CDR2: WSHSY and SAAADI. CDR3 in amino acids: CATGDSYEQYF. Here the CDR3 DNA reads TGCGCCACTGGGGACAGCTACGAGCAGTACTTC.

About this clonotype itself: This may be a read error, as it is one base from a much larger clone. This chain uses TRBV6-5 with TRBJ2-3, with D maybe TRBD2 (7 bases). CDR1 is MNHEY and CDR2 is SVGAGI in the germline V gene. The CDR3 totals 17 residues. DNA of the CDR3: TGTGCCAGCGGTTATGGTCTTGGCAGGGGAGGGACAGATACGCAGTATTTT. This codes for CASGYGLGRGGTDTQYF.

Of note for this clonotype: The junction departs from the called germline gene at one end, perhaps through a read error. The rearrangement joins TRBV11-2 to TRBJ2-7; no firm D call. The CDR3 length is 14 residues. Germline CDR1 is SGHAT and CDR2 is FQNNGV. For the CDR3, the DNA is TGTGCCGGCAGCTTATGGGGTCTGTCCTACGAGCAGTACTTC. Residues: CAGSLWGLSYEQYF.

As to this clonotype: This may be a read error, as it is one base from a much larger clone. Since no conserved phenylalanine or tryptophan closes the CDR3, a read error is the likely cause. The chain couples TRBV13 to TRBJ2-2; 8 nucleotides match TRBD1. The CDR3 is 16 amino acids. The junction had 8 bases not matched to a gene; V was cut back by 5 bases and J by 3 bases. Germline-derived CDR1 and CDR2 are PRHDT and FYEKMQ (reference sequence). The CDR3 spells CASSRWTGIDTGELFS. For the CDR3, the DNA is TGTGCCAGCAGCCGATGGACAGGGATCGACACCGGGGAGCTGTTTTCT.